The sequence of this TCR beta chain was determined in a study of cytomegalovirus exposure and HLA in healthy donors. Turning to the study itself: HLA-typed donors were the source of around 80 million unique TCRs, which an early data release held. Study-level points and caveats: What was likely a sequencing artifact was a cluster of highly shared sequence variants. Per published reports, the classifier diagnosed cytomegalovirus status with high specificity and sensitivity.

It was with 60 Vbeta and 13 Jbeta primers that the PCR ran. Data came from immunoSEQ multiplex PCR; TCRdb stores just in-frame clones and leaves some out. The table records roughly 100,000 clones, approximately 82% of them present only once. On this clone itself: Its antigen is not known.

The CDR3 contains 14 residues. Germline lookup yields CDR1 SGHTA and CDR2 FQGTGA. V was clipped by 3 bases and J by 0 bases, with 7 bases between them. Sequenced sample: PBMCs. This clonotype was sampled from a man aged 35-49 years in good health and CMV-seronegative. J is TRBJ2-3 and V is TRBV7-3; no definite D call. CDR3 loop: CASSFTPSTDTQYF. CDR3 nucleotide sequence: TGTGCCAGCAGCTTCACACCTAGCACAGATACGCAGTATTTT.